These 20 T cell receptor beta chains share one sample of origin, sequenced in a study of blood T cell repertoires in COVID-19. Sequencing was performed with immunoSEQ multiplex PCR; in TCRdb, only in-frame clones are kept and a portion is missing. The table records 160,000 or so clones, 89% of them present only once. Sequences were obtained from peripheral blood. These receptors all stem from a man in his 60s with acute or convalescent COVID-19.

In DNA form, the CDR3 reads TGCGCCAGCAGCCTAGACGGGGGTGGAACTGAAGCTTTCTTT. Residues: CASSLDGGGTEAFF. The rearrangement uses TRBV5-1 and TRBJ1-1, with D possibly TRBD1 on 5 matching bases. Germline V gives CDR1 SGHRS, CDR2 YFSETQ. This CDR3 comprises 14 residues. V lost 4 bases and J lost 5, with 15 bases in between.

The rearrangement uses TRBV19 and TRBJ1-1, with 10 bases identical to TRBD1. Germline loops: CDR1 LNHDA, CDR2 SQIVND (reference sequence). With V trimmed by 6 bases and J by 6 bases, 7 bases remained unmatched. The CDR3 runs to 14 residues. CDR3 residues: CASSQTGGDPEAFF. As DNA, the CDR3 is TGTGCCAGTAGCCAGACAGGGGGCGACCCTGAAGCTTTCTTT.

The chain links TRBV20-1 to TRBJ1-1; maybe TRBD1 (6 bases). The CDR3 is 13 residues long. From germline, CDR1 is DFQATT and CDR2 SNEGSKA (reference sequence). Trimming pared 3 bases from V and 1 base from J, leaving 9 bases between. In DNA form, the CDR3 reads TGCAGTGCTAGTAAGACAGGGAACACTGAAGCTTTCTTT. It specifies CSASKTGNTEAFF.

The chain joins TRBV6-6 to TRBJ1-2; D uncertain. This CDR3 spans 15 amino acids. The V end was cut by 7 bases, the J end by 4 bases, with 19 bases between. Per germline, CDR1 MNHNY and CDR2 SVGAGI (reference sequence). The CDR3 bases are TGTGCCAGCAACTACCGGCTCGAAAAACTCTATGGCTACACCTTC. Translating it yields CASNYRLEKLYGYTF.

The CDR3 loop is CASSGGVGETQYF. CDR3 nucleotides: TGTGCCAGCAGTGGGGGCGTGGGGGAGACCCAGTACTTC. The genes are TRBV2 and TRBJ2-5; a weak D match, TRBD1 (5 bases). The V end lost 4 bases, the J end lost 5 bases, and 11 bases lay between the germline ends. This CDR3 comprises 13 residues. Germline assignment: CDR1 SNHLY and CDR2 FYNNEI.

The V and J genes are TRBV11-2 and TRBJ1-4; 7 nucleotides align to TRBD1. The V segment lost 8 bases and the J segment 4 bases; nucleotides outside the gene matches: 1. This CDR3 has 12 amino acids. Looked up from germline, CDR1 is SGHAT and CDR2 is FQNNGV. As DNA, the CDR3 is TGTGCCAGCGGGACAGATAATGAAAAACTGTTTTTT. It encodes CASGTDNEKLFF. The complete variable domain, with remaining parts taken from reference TRBV11-2 and TRBJ1-4, reads EAGVAQSPRYKIIEKRQSVAFWCNPISGHATLYWYQQILGQGPKLLIQFQNNGVVDDSQLPKDRFSAERLKGVDSTLKIQPAKLEDSAVYLCASGTDNEKLFFGSGTQLSVL.

This clone was seen a handful of times. This specimen includes other DNA sequences encoding the same CDR3. V is TRBV6-5 and J is TRBJ1-4; 7 bases fit TRBD1. With V trimmed by 4 bases and J by 7 bases, 3 bases remained unmatched. This CDR3 is built from 13 residues. Per germline, CDR1 MNHEY and CDR2 SVGAGI. CDR3 in DNA: TGTGCCAGCAGTTCCCAGGGGGGTGAAAAACTGTTTTTT. This translates into CASSSQGGEKLFF.

The chain joins TRBV3-1 (or the pseudogene TRBV3-2) to TRBJ1-5, with 7 bases that match TRBD1. The germline V gene encodes CDR1 LGHDT and CDR2 YNNKEL (reference sequence). With V trimmed by 5 bases and J by 6 bases, 7 bases remained unmatched. CDR3 length: 14 residues. As DNA, the CDR3 is TGTGCCAGCAGCGCGACAGGGAAAGGTCAGCCCCAGCATTTT. This gives the protein CASSATGKGQPQHF.

The chain has TRBV3-1 (or the pseudogene TRBV3-2) and TRBJ1-2; the D is unclear. The V end lost 4 bases, the J end lost 2 bases, and 11 bases lay between the germline ends. The CDR3 sequence is 14 residues long. The V gene's germline CDR1 is LGHDT and CDR2 YNNKEL (reference sequence). The CDR3 sequence is CASSRRRENYGYTF. As DNA, the CDR3 is TGTGCCAGCAGCCGAAGACGGGAGAACTATGGCTACACCTTC.

Details on this clone: At one end the junction does not follow the germline gene, possibly because of a read error. This rearrangement joins TRBV7-7 to TRBJ1-5; unclear D gene. The length of the CDR3 is 13 residues. Germline CDR1 and CDR2: SSHAT and FNYEAQ (reference sequence). The CDR3 loop reads CASSLSLNQPQHF. The CDR3 DNA follows: TGTGCTAGCAGCTTAAGTCTAAATCAGCCCCAGCATTTT.

V usage is TRBV7-2 and J usage is TRBJ1-3, with D uncertain. Germline CDR1 reads SGHTA; CDR2 reads FQGNSA. The V and J ends lost 4 bases and 2 bases respectively, with 6 bases between them. The CDR3 has 13 amino acids. CDR3 DNA sequence: TGTGCCAGCAGCTCAGATCCTGGAAACACCATATATTTT. This sequence encodes CASSSDPGNTIYF.

This chain connects TRBV5-8 to TRBJ1-5, with a weak D call TRBD1 (5 bases). V dropped 0 bases and J dropped 6 bases, with 13 bases sitting between them. Germline V CDR1 and CDR2: SGHTS, YDEGEE. CDR3 length: 15 amino acids. Here the CDR3 reads CASSLAAGYGQPQHF. Here the CDR3 DNA reads TGTGCCAGCAGCTTGGCAGCAGGGTATGGTCAGCCCCAGCATTTT.

The J gene is TRBJ2-7, the V gene TRBV19; 11 bases match TRBD1. CDR3 length: 13 residues. Per germline, CDR1 LNHDA and CDR2 SQIVND (reference sequence). V was pared by 3 bases and J by 6 bases, with 1 base of the junction left unmatched. In DNA, the CDR3 is TGTGCCAGTAGTATGGGGACAGGGGGCGAGCAGTACTTC. Translating it yields CASSMGTGGEQYF.

The chain carries TRBV19 and TRBJ2-1, with 8 positions matching TRBD2. The V segment lost 7 bases and the J segment 5 bases; nucleotides outside the gene matches: 13. Germline values: CDR1 LNHDA, CDR2 SQIVND (reference sequence). The CDR3 is 16 residues long. In DNA, the CDR3 is TGTGCCAGTAAGAGTTCCGGGACTAGACCTAACAATGAGCAGTTCTTC. Translated: CASKSSGTRPNNEQFF.

The chain has TRBV20-1 and TRBJ1-1, with no clear D. V gave up 6 bases and J gave up 0 bases, with 5 bases separating them. This CDR3 spans 11 amino acids. Germline V gene lookup returns CDR1 DFQATT and CDR2 SNEGSKA (reference sequence). Written as DNA, the CDR3 is TGCAGTGCGCCAGTGAACACTGAAGCTTTCTTT. It encodes CSAPVNTEAFF.

In this sample, this clone turned up once. The J gene is TRBJ1-1, the V gene TRBV6-5; D is unresolved. The germline V gene encodes CDR1 MNHEY and CDR2 SVGAGI. There are 13 residues in the CDR3. Trimming shortened V by 10 bases and J by 9 bases, and 21 bases separated the two germline ends. The CDR3 spells CATNPEVLGKAFF. Written as DNA, the CDR3 is TGTGCCACCAACCCGGAAGTCCTAGGAAAAGCTTTCTTT.

The chain uses TRBV2 and TRBJ1-1, with D possibly TRBD1 on 5 matching bases. The V gene's germline CDR1 is SNHLY and CDR2 FYNNEI. CDR3 length: 14 amino acids. V lost 6 bases and J 1 base, leaving 12 bases between the germline ends. CDR3 nucleotides: TGTGCCAGCAGACAAGACAGTAAGAACACTGAAGCTTTCTTT. It translates to CASRQDSKNTEAFF.

This clone was observed a single time. The chain recombines TRBV29-1 with TRBJ2-1; 10 bases are shared with TRBD2. The CDR3 is 13 residues long. The V and J ends lost 8 bases and 5 bases, in that order; junction bases with no gene match: 6. CDR1 and CDR2 from the germline V gene are SQVTM and ANQGSEA. CDR3 sequence (DNA): TGCAGCCCCTGGGGACTAGCGCACAATGAGCAGTTCTTC. It specifies CSPWGLAHNEQFF.

The V gene is TRBV5-1, the J gene TRBJ2-3; a possible D gene is TRBD2 (5 bases). The CDR3 runs to 16 residues. Germline CDR1 is SGHRS and CDR2 is YFSETQ. Trimming stripped 5 bases from V and 1 base from J, with 17 bases between. Written as DNA, the CDR3 is TGCGCCAGCAGTTCTGGACTCATCGGGGGCACAGATACGCAGTATTTT. The encoded protein is CASSSGLIGGTDTQYF. The variable domain in full, completed from reference TRBV5-1 and TRBJ2-3, reads KAGVTQTPRYLIKTRGQQVTLSCSPISGHRSVSWYQQTPGQGLQFLFEYFSETQRNKGNFPGRFSGRQFSNSRSEMNVSTLELGDSALYLCASSSGLIGGTDTQYFGPGTRLTVL.

The chain joins TRBV11-2 to TRBJ1-1, with a weak D call TRBD1 (6 bases). Trimming stripped 2 bases from V and 4 bases from J, with 14 bases between. There are 15 residues in the CDR3. Germline CDR1 SGHAT, CDR2 FQNNGV. CDR3 sequence reads: CASSLSGQGTTEAFF. The CDR3 DNA reads TGTGCCAGCAGCTTATCAGGGCAGGGGACCACTGAAGCTTTCTTT.